The TCR beta chain described here comes from a study of OX40 agonist ivuxolimab in advanced cancers. Looking at the study overall: Three patients, one with hepatocellular carcinoma and two with cutaneous melanoma, achieved partial responses. Study conclusions and caveats: Averaging showed that CD8+ T cells had more expanded clones than CD4+ did. Expanded peripheral T cells had an undetermined antigen specificity.

CDR1 and CDR2 (germline): SGDLS, YYNGEE. CDR3 length: 14 amino acids. V was shortened by 0 bases and J by 7 bases, with 14 bases between the two germline ends. Clones were sequenced by immunoSEQ multiplex PCR, and TCRdb holds only the in-frame ones, with some missing. The sample records about 130,000 clones, 90% being singletons. Concerning this clone itself: The antigen is not known.

The source is an adult with an advanced solid tumor such as melanoma, head and neck, liver or kidney cancer. The starting material was CD4+ or CD8+ T cells sorted from blood, obtained in a trial of the OX40 agonist ivuxolimab. The chain uses TRBV9 and TRBJ2-7; D perhaps matches TRBD2 (6 bases). The CDR3 protein is CASSVEGSRGEQYF. CDR3 nucleotide sequence: TGTGCCAGCAGCGTAGAGGGATCCCGGGGGGAGCAGTACTTC.